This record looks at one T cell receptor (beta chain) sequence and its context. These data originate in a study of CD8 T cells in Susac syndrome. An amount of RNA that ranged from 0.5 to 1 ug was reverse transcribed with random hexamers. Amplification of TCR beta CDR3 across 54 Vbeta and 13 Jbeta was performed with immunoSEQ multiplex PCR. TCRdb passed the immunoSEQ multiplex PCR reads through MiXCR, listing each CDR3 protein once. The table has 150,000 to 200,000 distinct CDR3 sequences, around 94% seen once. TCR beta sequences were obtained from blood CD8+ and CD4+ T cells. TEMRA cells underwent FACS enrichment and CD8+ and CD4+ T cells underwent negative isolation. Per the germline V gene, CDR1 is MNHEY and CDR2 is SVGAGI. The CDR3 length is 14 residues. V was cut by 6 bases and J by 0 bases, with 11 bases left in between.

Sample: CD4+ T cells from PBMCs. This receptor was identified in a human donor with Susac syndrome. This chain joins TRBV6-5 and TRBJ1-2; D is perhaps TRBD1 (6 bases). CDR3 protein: CASSRDTTNYGYTF. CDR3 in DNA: TGTGCCAGCAGCCGGGACACTACTAACTATGGCTACACCTTC.